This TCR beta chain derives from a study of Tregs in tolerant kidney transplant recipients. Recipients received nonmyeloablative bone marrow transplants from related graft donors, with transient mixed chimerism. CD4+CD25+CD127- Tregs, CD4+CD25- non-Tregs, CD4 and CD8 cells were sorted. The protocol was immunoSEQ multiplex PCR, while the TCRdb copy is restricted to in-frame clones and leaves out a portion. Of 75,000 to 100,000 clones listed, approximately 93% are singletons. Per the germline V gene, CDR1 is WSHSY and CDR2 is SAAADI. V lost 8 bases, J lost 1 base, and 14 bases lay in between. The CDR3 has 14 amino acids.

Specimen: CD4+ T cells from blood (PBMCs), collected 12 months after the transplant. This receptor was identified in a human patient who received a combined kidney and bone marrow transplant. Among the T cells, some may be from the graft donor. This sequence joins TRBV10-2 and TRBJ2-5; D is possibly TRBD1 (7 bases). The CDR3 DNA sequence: TGCGCCAGCCGAAGACAGGGAGGCCAAGAGACCCAGTACTTC. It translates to CASRRQGGQETQYF.